Given below is one T cell receptor beta chain in context. Its antigen is currently unknown. A junction end diverges from the germline sequence, so it may reflect a read error. The same CDR3 can be traced to other DNA sequences in this sample. Use of 60 Vbeta and 13 Jbeta primers characterized the PCR. Profiling relied on immunoSEQ multiplex PCR, and the TCRdb table lists in-frame clones only, not all of them. This listing includes approximately 37,000 clones. The germline CDR1 and CDR2 sequences are SGHDT and YYEEEE. The CDR3 length is 14 residues. This specimen comes from a study of cytomegalovirus exposure and HLA in healthy donors. General observations from the study: As a later analysis showed, a missense DCLRE1C variant was linked to trimming of TCR beta V- and J-genes.

This TCR was recovered from a human donor in good health. The sample was PBMCs. This rearrangement joins TRBV5-6 to TRBJ1-6; possible D gene TRBD1, 5 bases. CDR3 protein: CASSLAGINSPLHF. CDR3 in DNA: TGTGCCAGCAGCTTGGCAGGGATTAATTCACCCCTACACTTT.